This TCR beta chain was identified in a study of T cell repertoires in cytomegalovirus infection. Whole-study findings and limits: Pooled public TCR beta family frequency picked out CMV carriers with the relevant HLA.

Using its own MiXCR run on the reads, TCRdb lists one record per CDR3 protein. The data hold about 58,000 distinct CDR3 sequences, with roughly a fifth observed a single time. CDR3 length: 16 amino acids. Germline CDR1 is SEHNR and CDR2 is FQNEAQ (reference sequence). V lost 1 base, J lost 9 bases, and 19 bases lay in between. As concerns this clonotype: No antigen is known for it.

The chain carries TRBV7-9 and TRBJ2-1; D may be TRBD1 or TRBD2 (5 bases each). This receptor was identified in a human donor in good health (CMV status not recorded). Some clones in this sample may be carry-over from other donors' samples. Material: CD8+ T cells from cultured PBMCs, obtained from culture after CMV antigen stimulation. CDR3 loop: CASSLEGVRAFPEQFF. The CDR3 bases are TGTGCCAGCAGCTTAGAAGGGGTGCGGGCATTCCCTGAGCAGTTCTTC.